The rows below give T cell receptor beta chains drawn from one sample of a study of T cell repertoires in cytomegalovirus infection. TCRdb passed the reads through MiXCR, listing each CDR3 protein once. The table records roughly 760,000 distinct CDR3 sequences, about 40% of them present only once. The sequencing input was PBMCs. The receptor set was obtained from a human donor in good health (CMV status not recorded). Some clones in this sample may be carry-over from other donors' samples. CDR3s include the opening cysteine and the closing phenylalanine or tryptophan. The D gene is left open where the match is weak. A row's size may be missing; if present it is once, few, many or a size class.

.	TRBJ2-7	.	TRBV12-3/TRBV12-4	TGTGCCAGCAGTTTACAGGGTAACGAGCAGTACTTC	CASSLQGNEQYF
.	TRBJ2-1	.	TRBV7-8	TGTGCCAGCAGCTTAGACAGGGGGGGCGATGAGCAGTTCTTC	CASSLDRGGDEQFF
.	TRBJ2-4	.	TRBV28	TGTGCCAGCTCGGCAGGCGGAAACATTCAGTACTTC	CASSAGGNIQYF
.	TRBJ1-1	.	TRBV4-1	TGCGCCAGCAGCACAGTGAGCGGCACTGAAGCTTTCTTT	CASSTVSGTEAFF
few	TRBJ1-1	.	TRBV5-4	TGTGCCAGCAGCTCCGTGATCGGAAGTGCGAACACTGAAGCTTTCTTT	CASSSVIGSANTEAFF
many	TRBJ1-1	.	TRBV11-2	TGTGCCAGCAGCTTAGATGCTTTAAGGGTCGATAGAGAAGACACTGAAGCTTTCTTT	CASSLDALRVDREDTEAFF
.	TRBJ2-7	.	TRBV15	TGTGCCACCAGCAGAGATACTGGGACTGCAACTGGGGAGCAGTACTTC	CATSRDTGTATGEQYF
.	TRBJ1-1	.	TRBV7-9	TGTGCCAGCAGCTCTCCTCCGCGACAGGCGACGCCGAACACTGAAGCTTTCTTT	CASSSPPRQATPNTEAFF
.	TRBJ2-3	.	TRBV4-1	TGCGCCAGCAGCCAAGAAGTGGGGATCACAGATACGCAGTATTTT	CASSQEVGITDTQYF
many	TRBJ2-1	TRBD2	TRBV7-2	TGTGCCAGCAGCGGACTAGCGGGAGGTACGAGCTCCTACAATGAGCAGTTCTTC	CASSGLAGGTSSYNEQFF
.	TRBJ1-5	.	TRBV25-1	TGTGCCAGCAGTGAATCTAAGGGTCAGGGCGGGCCCCAGCATTTT	CASSESKGQGGPQHF
.	TRBJ1-2	.	TRBV4-1	TGCGCCAGCAGGCCTACCGTTGACAGGAACGATTATGGCTACACCTTC	CASRPTVDRNDYGYTF
many	TRBJ2-7	.	TRBV24-1	TGTGCCACCAGTGACCTTGACAACTCCTACGAGCAGTACTTC	CATSDLDNSYEQYF
many	TRBJ2-5	.	TRBV7-8	TGTGCCAGCAGCTGGGGCCCTTCCCAAGAGACCCAGTACTTC	CASSWGPSQETQYF
.	TRBJ1-1	.	TRBV25-1	TGTGCCAGCAGTGACCTCGGTTGGGAAGCTTTCTTT	CASSDLGWEAFF
.	TRBJ2-7	TRBD1	TRBV5-6	TGTGCCAGCAGCTTACCCCCGGGACAGGGGCACGAGCAGTACTTC	CASSLPPGQGHEQYF
.	TRBJ2-5	.	TRBV20-1	TGCAGTGCTAGAGATGGAGGCGAGACCCAGTACTTC	CSARDGGETQYF
many	TRBJ2-3	TRBD1	TRBV7-2	TGTGCCAGCAGCTTCCGACAGGGATCGGCAGATACGCAGTATTTT	CASSFRQGSADTQYF
.	TRBJ1-5	.	TRBV20-1	TGCAGTGCCAATATTCGAAGTTTCAATCAGCCCCAGCATTTT	CSANIRSFNQPQHF
few	TRBJ1-2	.	TRBV11-2	TGTGCCAGCAGCTTAGCACAGGGTCACTATGGCTACACCTTC	CASSLAQGHYGYTF
.	TRBJ2-7	.	TRBV7-4	TGTGCCAGCAGCTTAGTGAACGGCTACGAGCAGTACTTC	CASSLVNGYEQYF
.	TRBJ1-6	TRBD1	TRBV28	TGTGCCAGCGACGGGACAGGGACTAATAATTCACCCCTCCACTTT	CASDGTGTNNSPLHF
few	TRBJ1-1	.	TRBV11-2	TGTGCCAGCAGCATGACAGCAACTCACACTGAAGCTTTCTTT	CASSMTATHTEAFF
once	TRBJ2-3	TRBD2	TRBV29-1	TGCAGCGGGGGCGGTGGAGCGGGAGTGAGGACAGATACGCAGTATTTT	CSGGGGAGVRTDTQYF
.	TRBJ2-7	TRBD2	TRBV5-6	TGTGCCAGCAGCTCACGGTGGGGGACTAGCGGCACCTACGAGCAGTACTTC	CASSSRWGTSGTYEQYF
few	TRBJ2-2	.	TRBV19	TGTGCCAGTAGATCCCCAACAGGGTCGATCGACACCGGTGAGCTGTTTTTT	CASRSPTGSIDTGELFF
.	TRBJ1-2	.	TRBV7-2	TGTGCCAGCAGCTTTTGGTGCCCCCTTAACTATGGCTACACCTTC	CASSFWCPLNYGYTF
.	TRBJ1-3	.	TRBV28	TGTGCCAGCAGTTTATACCAGGGGTTTGCTGGAAACACCATATATTTT	CASSLYQGFAGNTIYF
.	TRBJ2-7	TRBD1	TRBV15	TGTGCCACCAGCAGAGATCTGGTTCCTCGAACCCGGGACAGCGCCTACGAGCAGTACTTC	CATSRDLVPRTRDSAYEQYF
.	TRBJ2-1	.	TRBV29-1	TGCAGCGTTGGAAAGGGGGTCAATGAGCAGTTCTTC	CSVGKGVNEQFF
few	TRBJ1-2	.	TRBV14	TGTGCCAGCAGCCAAGGAGGCATCTATGGCTACACCTTC	CASSQGGIYGYTF
once	TRBJ2-3	.	TRBV7-6	TGTGCTAGCAGCTTAGAGGGACCGGGTAGCGGCAGAGGGACAGATACGCAGTATTTT	CASSLEGPGSGRGTDTQYF
.	TRBJ2-7	.	TRBV20-1	TGCAGTGCTAGATCCCGACAGGTTCCCTACGAGCAGTACTTC	CSARSRQVPYEQYF
.	TRBJ2-1	.	TRBV28	TGTGCCAGCAGCGATGGGGGTTTATACAATGAGCAGTTCTTC	CASSDGGLYNEQFF
few	TRBJ1-5	.	TRBV10-3	TGTGCCATCAGCGATAGGGGGGTATCCAATCAGCCCCAGCATTTT	CAISDRGVSNQPQHF
.	TRBJ2-1	TRBD1	TRBV7-9	TGTGCCAGCAGCCTAAACCGGGACAGTAAGTGGTTCTTC	CASSLNRDSKWFF
.	TRBJ1-2	TRBD1	TRBV6-4	TGTGCCAGCAGTGACTCCGGGAAGACAGGGGGAAATGGCTACACCTTC	CASSDSGKTGGNGYTF
.	TRBJ1-1	TRBD1	TRBV28	TGTGCCAGCAGTCCGGGACAGGGATCCACTGAAGCTTTCTTT	CASSPGQGSTEAFF
many	TRBJ1-5	.	TRBV7-8	TGTGCCAGCAGCTTACGGGGGAACAATCAGCCCCAGCATTTT	CASSLRGNNQPQHF
.	TRBJ2-1	.	TRBV7-2	TGTGCCAGCAGCTCCCGCACAGGGAACTCCTACAATGAGCAGTTCTTC	CASSSRTGNSYNEQFF
.	TRBJ2-6	.	TRBV29-1	TGCAGCGTTGAAATTCGTGGGGCCAACGTCCTGACTTTC	CSVEIRGANVLTF